This entry lists 23 T cell receptor beta chains sequenced from one sample in a study of identical twins. MiXCR, run by TCRdb on the 5' RACE reads, gives a single entry per CDR3 protein. The table shows 700,000 or so distinct CDR3 sequences, with 21% occurring only once. The same specimen was also included in a second study, on T cells expressing NK-cell markers.

The sample taken for sequencing was PBMCs. These receptors all stem from a woman younger than 30 in good health.

This clonotype has more than one count but fewer than ten. V is TRBV3-1 and J is TRBJ1-6; D unclear. Trimming shortened V by 8 bases and J by 8 bases, and 10 bases separated the two germline ends. This CDR3 region has 12 residues. The germline V gene encodes CDR1 LGHDT and CDR2 YNNKEL (reference sequence). CDR3 sequence: CASGGIDSPLHF. The CDR3 coding sequence is TGTGCCAGCGGAGGGATTGATTCACCCCTCCACTTT.

In this sample, this clonotype turned up a few times. This chain uses TRBV29-1 with TRBJ2-1; TRBD2 matches at 7 bases. J gave up 5 bases and V 7 bases, and 11 bases lay outside the gene matches. The CDR3 spans 14 residues. Germline-derived CDR1 and CDR2 are SQVTM and ANQGSEA. The CDR3 coding sequence is TGCAGCGGCCGAAAGGCTAGCGGTGACAATGAGCAGTTCTTC. Translation gives CSGRKASGDNEQFF.

This clonotype was observed a handful of times. The genes are TRBV6-5 and TRBJ2-5, with a weak D call TRBD2 (5 bases). Germline V CDR1 and CDR2: MNHEY, SVGAGI. Trimming took off 2 bases at V and 3 bases at J, with 25 bases between the two ends. The CDR3 totals 19 residues. CDR3: CASSYRGIGWGLGKETQYF. CDR3 nucleotide sequence: TGTGCCAGCAGTTACCGAGGGATCGGGTGGGGTTTAGGTAAAGAGACCCAGTACTTC.

This chain joins TRBV3-1 and TRBJ1-5, with 8 nucleotides matching TRBD1. V was clipped by 5 bases and J by 10 bases; unmatched bases: 7. The germline CDR1 and CDR2 sequences are LGHDT and YNNKEL (reference sequence). The length of the CDR3 is 13 residues. DNA for the CDR3: TGTGCCAGCAGCTCAGACAGGGGTGGTCCCCAGCATTTT. It yields the protein CASSSDRGGPQHF.

The J gene is TRBJ2-2, the V gene TRBV24-1, with D possibly being TRBD2 (6 bases). Looked up from germline, CDR1 is KGHDR and CDR2 is SFDVKD. This CDR3 is built from 16 residues. V was pared by 1 base and J by 0 bases, with 8 bases between. DNA of the CDR3: TGTGCCACCAGTGATTTCGGGGGAACGAACACCGGGGAGCTGTTTTTT. This translates into CATSDFGGTNTGELFF.

V gene TRBV6-2 or TRBV6-3 combines with J gene TRBJ2-1; TRBD2 matches 8 bases. Germline CDR1 reads MNHEY; CDR2 reads SVGEGT. Losses at the gene ends were 6 bases for V and 7 bases for J; bases not matched to a gene: 17. The CDR3 length is 17 residues. The CDR3 loop reads CASSPTLTSARSNEQFF. For the CDR3, the DNA is TGTGCCAGCAGCCCTACCTTGACTAGCGCCAGGTCTAATGAGCAGTTCTTC.

The chain joins TRBV10-3 to TRBJ1-1; D remains unclear. Between the trimmed V and J ends, which lost 10 bases and 5 bases, there was a span of 14 bases. Germline V gene data show CDR1 as ENHRY and CDR2 as SYGVKD. CDR3 size: 12 residues. The CDR3 coding sequence is TGTGCCACGCTGGCCGGGAGTACTGAAGCTTTCTTT. The encoded protein is CATLAGSTEAFF.

This rearrangement joins TRBV27 to TRBJ2-1, with D possibly TRBD2 on 5 matching bases. V gave up 0 bases and J gave up 4 bases, with 22 bases separating them. The CDR3 runs 19 residues. Germline CDR1 and CDR2: MNHEY and SMNVEV (reference sequence). The CDR3 bases are TGTGCCAGCAGTTTATCGCAAATTAATCGGGGTATTACATACAATGAGCAGTTCTTC. This encodes CASSLSQINRGITYNEQFF.

This clonotype has only a few counts. The CDR3 protein is CASSLRTSGGTDTQYF. The CDR3 DNA is TGCGCCAGCAGCCTTCGGACTAGCGGGGGCACAGATACGCAGTATTTT. The chain employs TRBV4-1 and TRBJ2-3, with 12 bases that match TRBD2. The V gene end was trimmed by 4 bases and the J gene end by 1 base; junction bases not matched to a gene: 3. Germline lookup yields CDR1 MGHRA and CDR2 YSYEKL. This CDR3 spans 16 amino acids.

The chain couples TRBV10-3 to TRBJ2-2; D might be TRBD1 or TRBD2, each matching 5 bases. Germline V gene sequence: CDR1 ENHRY, CDR2 SYGVKD. Trimming took off 1 base at V and 6 bases at J, with 15 bases between the two ends. There are 16 residues in the CDR3. Here the CDR3 reads CAISELGSRGAGELFF. As DNA, the CDR3 is TGTGCCATCAGTGAGTTAGGCAGCCGAGGGGCCGGGGAGCTGTTTTTT.

A few counts support this clonotype. The chain uses TRBV5-1 and TRBJ2-1, with D unclear. This CDR3 comprises 15 residues. Trimming pared 2 bases from V and 0 bases from J, leaving 9 bases between. CDR1 is SGHRS, CDR2 YFSETQ, per germline. CDR3 sequence (DNA): TGCGCCAGCAGCTTTCAACTGAGCTCCTACAATGAGCAGTTCTTC. Amino acids: CASSFQLSSYNEQFF. The whole variable domain, remainder taken from reference TRBV5-1 and TRBJ2-1, is KAGVTQTPRYLIKTRGQQVTLSCSPISGHRSVSWYQQTPGQGLQFLFEYFSETQRNKGNFPGRFSGRQFSNSRSEMNVSTLELGDSALYLCASSFQLSSYNEQFFGPGTRLTVL.

The rearrangement joins TRBV7-2 to TRBJ2-2; TRBD2 agrees at 7 bases. This CDR3 is 16 amino acids long. Looked up from germline, CDR1 is SGHTA and CDR2 is FQGNSA. The V and J ends lost 5 bases and 2 bases, in that order; junction bases with no gene match: 8. Here the CDR3 reads CASSPRSGKNTGELFF. CDR3 bases: TGTGCCAGCAGCCCAAGGAGCGGGAAAAACACCGGGGAGCTGTTTTTT.

This clonotype has a handful of counts. The chain uses TRBV20-1 and TRBJ2-5; TRBD1 or TRBD2 may be the D gene (7 bases each). The CDR3 is 13 residues long. Germline values: CDR1 DFQATT, CDR2 SNEGSKA (reference sequence). The V and J ends lost 0 bases and 6 bases respectively, with 11 bases between them. The CDR3 DNA is TGCAGTGCTAGAGATCAGGGGGGGAAGACCCAGTACTTC. As protein: CSARDQGGKTQYF.

This clonotype occurred once. The chain couples TRBV9 to TRBJ2-3, with D possibly TRBD2 on 6 matching bases. The germline gives CDR1 SGDLS, CDR2 YYNGEE. V was pared by 0 bases and J by 3 bases, with 11 bases between. This CDR3 contains 15 residues. The CDR3 reads CASSVELAWTDTQYF. For the CDR3, the DNA is TGTGCCAGCAGCGTAGAACTAGCTTGGACAGATACGCAGTATTTT.

This chain uses TRBV20-1 with TRBJ2-4; a possible D gene is TRBD1 (5 bases). This CDR3 contains 14 residues. The germline gives CDR1 DFQATT, CDR2 SNEGSKA (reference sequence). V was clipped by 0 bases and J by 8 bases, with 14 bases between them. The CDR3 protein is CSAREKAGWDIQYF. DNA of the CDR3: TGCAGTGCTAGAGAAAAGGCAGGGTGGGACATTCAGTACTTC.

The chain is built from TRBV7-9 and TRBJ2-7, with 7 nucleotides matching TRBD1. V was clipped by 2 bases and J by 3 bases; unmatched bases: 4. Germline V lookup: CDR1 SEHNR, CDR2 FQNEAQ (reference sequence). The CDR3 is 14 residues long. The DNA for the CDR3 is TGTGCCAGCAGCTTAACAGGGGCGGTCTACGAGCAGTACTTC. It yields the protein CASSLTGAVYEQYF.

In its sample, this clonotype was seen a few times. V usage is TRBV10-3 and J usage is TRBJ2-3; the match to TRBD2 covers 10 bases. The V and J ends lost 2 bases and 4 bases, in that order; junction bases with no gene match: 9. The CDR3 has 17 amino acids. Germline V CDR1 and CDR2: ENHRY, SYGVKD. The CDR3 DNA is TGTGCCATCAGTGAGCACGGGACTAGCGTGCAGGCAGATACGCAGTATTTT. Its protein is CAISEHGTSVQADTQYF.

The sample holds a few counts of this clonotype. The chain uses TRBV10-3 and TRBJ2-7; 8 bases are shared with TRBD2. Germline trimming cut 4 bases from V and 5 bases from J; bases unmatched to any gene: 10. Germline V CDR1 and CDR2: ENHRY, SYGVKD. The CDR3 contains 15 residues. The CDR3 nucleotides read TGTGCCATCAGTGGTACCGGCGGGGGGCGGCACGAGCAGTACTTC. Amino acids: CAISGTGGGRHEQYF.

V gene TRBV7-2 combines with J gene TRBJ2-1; TRBD1 might be the D (5 bases). The CDR3 is made up of 13 amino acids. V lost 3 bases to trimming and J lost 9 bases, with 12 bases between them. In germline, CDR1 is SGHTA, CDR2 FQGNSA. The CDR3 loop is CASSFDSYGEQFF. The CDR3 DNA follows: TGTGCCAGCAGCTTCGACAGTTACGGTGAGCAGTTCTTC. The whole variable domain, filled in from reference TRBV7-2 and TRBJ2-1, reads GAGVSQSPSNKVTEKGKDVELRCDPISGHTALYWYRQSLGQGLEFLIYFQGNSAPDKSGLPSDRFSAERTGGSVSTLTIQRTQQEDSAVYLCASSFDSYGEQFFGPGTRLTVL.

This clonotype was picked up a small number of times. This rearrangement joins TRBV20-1 to TRBJ2-7; D unresolved. The germline V and J ends were trimmed by 1 base and 0 bases, with 10 bases remaining between them. This CDR3 has 14 amino acids. CDR1 is DFQATT, CDR2 SNEGSKA, per germline (reference sequence). The CDR3 DNA is TGCAGTGCTAGAGCCCTGGCAGGCTCCTACGAGCAGTACTTC. As protein: CSARALAGSYEQYF.

This clonotype was observed a few times. The rearrangement links TRBV7-2 to TRBJ2-5; 7 bases map to TRBD2. Per the germline V gene, CDR1 is SGHTA and CDR2 is FQGNSA. The CDR3 is made up of 15 amino acids. The junction had 8 bases not matched to a gene; V was cut back by 4 bases and J by 3 bases. The CDR3 DNA reads TGTGCCAGCAGCTGGGGGGGAGGGCCGGAAGAGACCCAGTACTTC. Translating it yields CASSWGGGPEETQYF.

There are a few counts of this clonotype. The J gene is TRBJ2-1, the V gene TRBV10-3; D is undetermined. V was pared by 2 bases and J by 6 bases, with 5 bases between. The CDR3 loop spans 12 amino acids. In germline, CDR1 is ENHRY, CDR2 SYGVKD. The DNA for the CDR3 is TGTGCCATCAGTGAGCGGGCCAATGAGCAGTTCTTC. Translating it yields CAISERANEQFF.

In this sample, this clonotype turned up once. This rearrangement joins TRBV7-2 to TRBJ2-7; TRBD2 agrees at 8 bases. The ends lost 1 base at V and 0 bases at J; junction bases unmatched: 8. This CDR3 spans 17 amino acids. Germline lookup yields CDR1 SGHTA and CDR2 FQGNSA. CDR3 region: CASSLGIIAGTSYEQYF. The CDR3 coding sequence is TGTGCCAGCAGCTTAGGGATAATAGCGGGAACCTCCTACGAGCAGTACTTC. Based on the CDR3 plus reference TRBV7-2 and TRBJ2-7, the full variable domain is GAGVSQSPSNKVTEKGKDVELRCDPISGHTALYWYRQSLGQGLEFLIYFQGNSAPDKSGLPSDRFSAERTGGSVSTLTIQRTQQEDSAVYLCASSLGIIAGTSYEQYFGPGTRLTVT.